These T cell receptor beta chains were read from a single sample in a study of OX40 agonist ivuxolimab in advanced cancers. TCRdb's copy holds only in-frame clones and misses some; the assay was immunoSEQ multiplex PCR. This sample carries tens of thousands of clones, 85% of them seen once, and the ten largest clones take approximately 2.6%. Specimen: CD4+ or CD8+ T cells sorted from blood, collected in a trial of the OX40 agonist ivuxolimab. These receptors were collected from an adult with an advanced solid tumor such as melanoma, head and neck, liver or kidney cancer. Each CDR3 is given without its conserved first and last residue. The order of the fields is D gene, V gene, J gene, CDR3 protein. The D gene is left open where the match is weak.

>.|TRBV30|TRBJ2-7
AWSIGGAGEQY
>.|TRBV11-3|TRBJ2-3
ASSRRDTDTQY
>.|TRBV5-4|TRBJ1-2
ASSFSRTAYGYT
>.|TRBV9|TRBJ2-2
ASSVGGELF
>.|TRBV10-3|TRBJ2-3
ASQRQEITDTQY
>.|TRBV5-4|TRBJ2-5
ASGTTYQETQY
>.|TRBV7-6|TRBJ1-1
ASSREETNTEAF
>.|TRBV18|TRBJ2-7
ASSPERQRQY
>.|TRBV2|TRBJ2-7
ASNHGGTYEQY
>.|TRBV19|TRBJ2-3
ASSIRRGSSKFDTQY
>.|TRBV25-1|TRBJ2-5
ASSVEGGFEAQY
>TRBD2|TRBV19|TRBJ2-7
ASRTSGTYEQY
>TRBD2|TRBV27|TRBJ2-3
ASRQLAGFTDTQY
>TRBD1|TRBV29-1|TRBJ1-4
SANGQGKKLF
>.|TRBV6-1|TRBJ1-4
ASSEGGRGQEKLF
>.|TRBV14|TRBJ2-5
ASSPRLGATETQY
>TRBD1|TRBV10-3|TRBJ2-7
AISGTGGTYEQY
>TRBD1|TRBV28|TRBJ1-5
ASSFRQGRWF
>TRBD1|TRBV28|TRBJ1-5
ASSEETGADQPQH
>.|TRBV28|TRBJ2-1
ASSSLSTPRTNEQF
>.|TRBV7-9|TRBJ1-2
ASITGHGDYGYT
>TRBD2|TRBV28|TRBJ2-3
ASRRLAGEGDTQY
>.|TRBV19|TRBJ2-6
ASSLLQGRKAGANVLT
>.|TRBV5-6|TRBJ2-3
ASSQDQRTDTQY
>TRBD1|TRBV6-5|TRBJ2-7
ASSPRDRVEEQY
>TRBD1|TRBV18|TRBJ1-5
ASSLAGTGAQPQH
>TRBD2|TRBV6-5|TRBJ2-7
ASKRGLAGYEQY
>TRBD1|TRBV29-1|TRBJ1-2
SALGQLYGYT
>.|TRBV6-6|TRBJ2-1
ASSYGDRGNNEQF
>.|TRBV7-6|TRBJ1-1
ASSYLTENTEAF
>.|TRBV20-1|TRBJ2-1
SGGDNDEQF
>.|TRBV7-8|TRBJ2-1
ASSLRYGAVYNEQF
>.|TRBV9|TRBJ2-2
ASSSDRGNRNTGELF
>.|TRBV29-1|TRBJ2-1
SVTYRTYNEQF
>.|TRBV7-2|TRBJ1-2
ASSPRGVENYGYT
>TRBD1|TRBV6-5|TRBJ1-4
ASRNRGREKLF
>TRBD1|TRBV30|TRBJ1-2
AWEPSQGLLVYGYT
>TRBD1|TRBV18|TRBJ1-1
ASSGEGATRTEAF
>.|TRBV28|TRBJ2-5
ASSFGKETQY
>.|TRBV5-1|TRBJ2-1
ASSLGVGLRSEQF
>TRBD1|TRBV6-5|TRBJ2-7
ASSADRRTTYEQY
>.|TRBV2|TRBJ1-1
ASSEFVSFRVAAEAF
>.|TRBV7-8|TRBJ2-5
ASSLQETQY
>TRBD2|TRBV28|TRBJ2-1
ASNGGRGSYNEQF
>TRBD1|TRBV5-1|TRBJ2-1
ASSGTGPYNEQF
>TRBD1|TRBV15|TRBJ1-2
ATSEGGIYGYT
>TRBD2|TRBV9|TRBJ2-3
ASSVMAGAGDTQY
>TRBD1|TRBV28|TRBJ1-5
ASSLRDRYTQPQH
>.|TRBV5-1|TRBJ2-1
ASSLAPPQGADEQF
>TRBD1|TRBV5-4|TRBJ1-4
ASSLGTGAPFNEKLF
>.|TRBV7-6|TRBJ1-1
ASSLGTGAKGSEAF